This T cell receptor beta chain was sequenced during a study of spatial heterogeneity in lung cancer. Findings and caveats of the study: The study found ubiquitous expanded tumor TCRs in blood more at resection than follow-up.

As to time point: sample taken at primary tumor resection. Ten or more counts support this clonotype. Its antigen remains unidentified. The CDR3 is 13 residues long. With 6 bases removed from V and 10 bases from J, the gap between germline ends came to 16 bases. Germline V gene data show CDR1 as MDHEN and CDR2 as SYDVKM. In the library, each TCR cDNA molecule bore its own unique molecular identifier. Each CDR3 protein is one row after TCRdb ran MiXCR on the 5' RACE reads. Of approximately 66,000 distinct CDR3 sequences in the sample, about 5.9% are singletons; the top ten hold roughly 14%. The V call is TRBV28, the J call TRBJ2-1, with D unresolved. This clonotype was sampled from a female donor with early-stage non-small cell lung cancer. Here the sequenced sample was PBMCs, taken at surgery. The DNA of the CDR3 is TGTGCCAGCAGATTGGATGCCACGAGAGAGCAGTTCTTC. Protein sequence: CASRLDATREQFF.